This T cell receptor beta chain appears in the sequencing data of a study of Ad26.COV2.S vaccination and SARS-CoV-2 variants. At the level of the study: Intramuscularly, Ad26.COV2.S was given either once or twice, 56 days apart. Whole-study results and caveats: People who got the vaccine had more spike-specific TCR breadth than people who got placebo.

CDR1 and CDR2 (germline): MDHEN, SYDVKM. V was pared by 5 bases and J by 6 bases, with 11 bases between. The CDR3 runs to 13 residues. Some clones are missing from TCRdb's copy, which holds only in-frame ones; the method was immunoSEQ multiplex PCR. The sample yields approximately 480,000 clones, about 83% seen once. To note about this clone: Its antigen is unknown.

The treatment denotes: 19 received Ad26.COV2.S at low or high dose, single or two shots; about 5 received placebo; per-sample allocation not given. Following the first vaccine or placebo injection, samples were taken on day 63. Based in Boston, the donor was an adult of 18-55 years. This TCR was recovered from a person between 18 and 60 years old who received the Ad26.COV2.S COVID-19 vaccine or a placebo. The specimen comprised peripheral blood, sampled in a trial of Ad26.COV2.S vaccine versus placebo. The V and J genes are TRBV28 and TRBJ2-1; D possibly matches TRBD1 or TRBD2 (5 bases each). The CDR3: CASSEGRLNEQFF. The CDR3 DNA is TGTGCCAGCAGTGAGGGACGGCTCAATGAGCAGTTCTTC.